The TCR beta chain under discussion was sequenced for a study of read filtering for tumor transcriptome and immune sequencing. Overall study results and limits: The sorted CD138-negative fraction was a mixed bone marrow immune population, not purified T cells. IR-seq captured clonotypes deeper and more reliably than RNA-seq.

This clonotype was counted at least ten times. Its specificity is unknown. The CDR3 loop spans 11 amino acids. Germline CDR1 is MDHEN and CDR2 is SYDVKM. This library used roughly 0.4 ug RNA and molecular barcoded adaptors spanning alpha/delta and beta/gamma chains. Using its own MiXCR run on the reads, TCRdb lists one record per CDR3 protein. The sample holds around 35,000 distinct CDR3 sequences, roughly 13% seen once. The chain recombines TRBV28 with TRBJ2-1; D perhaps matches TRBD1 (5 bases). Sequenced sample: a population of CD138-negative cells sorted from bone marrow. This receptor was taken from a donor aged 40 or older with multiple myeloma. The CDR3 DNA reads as TGTGCGAGTGGGGCAATCAATGAGCAGTTCTTC. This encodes CASGAINEQFF.